This T cell receptor beta chain was observed in a study of regulatory T cells in long-lasting Graves disease. On the study more broadly: Over-5-year antithyroid drug use with positive TSH receptor antibodies defined persistent Graves' disease in the study. Broader study findings: Researchers reported studying only peripheral blood, not thyroid tissue.

Documented time point: persistent/refractory GD, antithyroid drugs over 5 years with positive TRAb. Scientists built the TCR library using RNA that was extracted from PBMCs. Criteria from the American Thyroid Association guidelines were applied to diagnose Graves' disease. The sample holds a few counts of this clonotype. Its antigen is not known. Germline CDR1 and CDR2: ENHRY and SYGVKD. V shed 3 bases and J 3 bases; nucleotides not matched to a gene: 4. The CDR3 is 16 amino acids. Assembly of TCR beta libraries relied on iRepertoire HTBI primers together with Arm-PCR of CDR3 regions. TCRdb re-analysed the multiplex PCR reads in MiXCR, keeping a single row per CDR3 protein. The sample lists 360,000 or so distinct CDR3 sequences, roughly 23% seen once, with 25% to 30% in the top ten.

This TCR was sampled from a woman aged 35 to 49 with Graves disease. The chain employs TRBV10-3 and TRBJ2-7; TRBD2 matches 14 bases. The specimen was peripheral blood mononuclear cells (PBMCs), collected when the disease was refractory, from a patient treated with antithyroid drugs. The CDR3 here is CAISESGLAGGYEQYF. The CDR3 DNA sequence: TGTGCCATCAGTGAATCCGGACTAGCGGGAGGCTACGAGCAGTACTTC.